This record concerns one T cell receptor (beta chain) sequence. These data originate in a study of T-cell reconstitution after alpha-beta-depleted transplantation in children. Construction of the TCRbeta library involved unique molecular identifiers. One entry per CDR3 protein, called by TCRdb with MiXCR from the PCR reads. The sample has 300,000 to 350,000 distinct CDR3 sequences; more than 20% are singletons. This CDR3 spans 13 amino acids. The V end lost 3 bases, the J end lost 12 bases, and 17 bases lay between the germline ends. The J gene is TRBJ1-1, the V gene TRBV12-3 or TRBV12-4, with a possible D match to TRBD1 (5 bases). The sequence was collected from a male patient aged 10-17 years who had a stem cell transplant for acute lymphoblastic leukemia, so the T cells may come from the graft donor. The sequenced sample was PBMCs, mostly from graft donor cells, obtained 180 days after TCRalphabeta/CD19-depleted stem cell transplant. CDR3 sequence reads: CASSFGAPGPPFF. The CDR3 DNA follows: TGTGCCAGCAGTTTCGGCGCACCGGGACCCCCTTTCTTT.